One and the same sample provided the 30 T cell receptor beta chains below, sequenced in a study of tumor-infiltrating lymphocytes in primary liver carcinoma. Total RNA (approximately 500 ng) served as template for TCR beta cDNA synthesis primed by a constant-region primer. The TCR beta library was amplified through three nested multiplex PCR rounds in a modified ARM-PCR procedure. A C-beta reverse primer and TRBV1-TRBV30 forward primers served in each of the first two PCR rounds, at ten to eleven cycles apiece. TCRdb recomputed calls from the multiplex PCR reads with MiXCR, one row per CDR3 protein. The data contain just under 45,000 distinct CDR3 sequences, 73% of them singletons. DNA and RNA were both co-extracted from 20-30 mg of bulk tissue that had not been sorted. The sample comprised liver tumor tissue from sampling region 2. Subset of the sample: tumor region T2, inferior pole. The source of these receptors is a man aged 40-49 years with primary liver carcinoma and hepatitis B virus infection.

With regard to this clonotype: Because the CDR3 is missing its conserved closing phenylalanine or tryptophan, this is likely a read error. This sequence joins TRBV28 and TRBJ1-5; 10 nucleotides align to TRBD1. The V gene end was trimmed by 3 bases and the J gene end by 6 bases; junction bases not matched to a gene: 5. Germline assignment: CDR1 MDHEN and CDR2 SYDVKM. The CDR3 has 15 residues. This CDR3 reads CASSLATGGSQPQHC. Here the CDR3 DNA reads TGTGCCAGCAGTTTGGCGACAGGGGGCAGTCAGCCCCAGCATTGT.

In regard to this clonotype: Germline is not matched at one junction end, which may reflect a read error. The chain couples TRBV5-1 to TRBJ2-3; 10 bases line up with TRBD2. Germline values: CDR1 SGHRS, CDR2 YFSETQ. The CDR3 totals 16 residues. The CDR3, as DNA: TGCGCTAGCAGGGAGTCTAGCGGGAGTTCCACAGATACGCAGAATTTT. It encodes CASRESSGSSTDTQNF.

Only a few counts were recorded for this clonotype. V usage is TRBV27 and J usage is TRBJ2-3; D is unresolved. The CDR3 is made up of 12 amino acids. V was pared by 5 bases and J by 6 bases, with 9 bases between. The germline V gene encodes CDR1 MNHEY and CDR2 SMNVEV (reference sequence). Here the CDR3 DNA reads TGTGCCAGCAGTAAAAACTCCGATACGCAGTATTTT. Residues: CASSKNSDTQYF.

Comment on this clonotype: This CDR3 is missing its conserved last phenylalanine or tryptophan, likely due to a read error. The chain recombines TRBV24-1 with TRBJ1-5, with a weak D call TRBD2 (5 bases). The J call may be incorrect, as the DNA end agrees better with TRBJ2-3. Germline V gene sequence: CDR1 KGHDR, CDR2 SFDVKD. This CDR3 spans 16 amino acids. CDR3 sequence reads: CATSDPGSPEDQPQYS. CDR3 sequence (DNA): TGTGCCACCAGTGACCCGGGTTCCCCGGAGGATCAGCCCCAGTATTCT.

As for this clonotype: This may come from a read error, since a much larger clone is one base off. The chain carries TRBV18 and TRBJ1-1; D call uncertain. Germline CDR1 reads KGHSH; CDR2 reads LQKENI. The germline V and J ends were trimmed by 10 bases and 1 base, with 13 bases remaining between them. The CDR3 loop spans 13 amino acids. This CDR3 reads CANSWQRNTEAFF. The CDR3 bases are TGTGCCAACTCTTGGCAGCGGAACACTGAAGCTTTCTTT.

J is TRBJ2-7 and V is TRBV28; the D gene could be TRBD1 or TRBD2 (5 bases each). This CDR3 comprises 16 residues. With 3 bases removed from V and 6 bases from J, the gap between germline ends came to 21 bases. Germline V lookup: CDR1 MDHEN, CDR2 SYDVKM. In nucleotides, the CDR3 is TGTGCCAGCAGTTTCCAGGGAGCGGAGTGGGGCGGCGAGCAGTACTTC. Its translation is CASSFQGAEWGGEQYF.

This clonotype occurred a few times. The chain couples TRBV20-1 to TRBJ2-3, with TRBD1 as a possible D gene (5 bases). V dropped 3 bases and J dropped 3 bases, with 13 bases sitting between them. CDR1 is DFQATT, CDR2 SNEGSKA, per germline (reference sequence). The CDR3 is 14 amino acids. CDR3 protein: CSARDRQGTDTQYF. As DNA, the CDR3 is TGCAGTGCTAGGGATCGTCAGGGTACAGATACGCAGTATTTT.

As regards this clonotype: Mismatch with germline at one junction end may stem from a read error. The chain recombines TRBV7-9 with TRBJ2-6; TRBD1 aligns across 8 bases. Germline V gene data show CDR1 as SEHNR and CDR2 as FQNEAQ (reference sequence). There are 17 residues in the CDR3. DNA of the CDR3: TGTGCCAGCAGCTTAGCGACAGGGGCCCCTGGGGCCGACGTCATGACTTTC. It codes for CASSLATGAPGADVMTF.

This clonotype appeared once. The chain couples TRBV24-1 to TRBJ2-1; 13 nucleotides agree with TRBD2. Germline loops: CDR1 KGHDR, CDR2 SFDVKD. The CDR3 contains 13 residues. As DNA, the CDR3 is TGTGATACCATGCGGGGGACTAGCGGGACGCAGTTCTTC. This encodes CDTMRGTSGTQFF.

The gene calls are TRBV5-4 and TRBJ2-3; no clear D. The CDR3 length is 15 residues. Trimming removed 9 bases from V and 2 bases from J, with 19 bases in between. Germline CDR1 is SGHNT and CDR2 is YYREEE (reference sequence). DNA of the CDR3: TGTGCCAACACCTCCTTCGTAGTTTCCACAGATACGCAGTATTTT. It yields the protein CANTSFVVSTDTQYF.

V and J are TRBV6-5 and TRBJ2-7; tentatively, D is TRBD1 or TRBD2 (6 bases each). V gave up 5 bases and J gave up 3 bases, with 17 bases separating them. Germline assignment: CDR1 MNHEY and CDR2 SVGAGI. The CDR3 is 15 residues long. CDR3: CASSDRTWGGYEQYF. CDR3 nucleotide sequence: TGTGCCAGCAGTGACAGGACATGGGGAGGCTACGAGCAGTACTTC.

This chain joins TRBV18 and TRBJ1-2, with a tentative D call TRBD1 (6 bases). There are 13 residues in the CDR3. CDR1 and CDR2 (germline): KGHSH, LQKENI. The CDR3 reads CDSSPDRDYGYTF. As DNA, the CDR3 is TGTGATAGCTCACCGGACAGAGACTATGGCTACACCTTC.

Notes on this clonotype: The junction shows a germline mismatch at one end, possibly a read error. The chain uses TRBV4-1 and TRBJ1-2; D is perhaps TRBD1 (6 bases). CDR1 and CDR2 (germline): MGHRA, YSYEKL. This CDR3 is built from 12 residues. The CDR3 reads CASCQSGDDYTF. The CDR3 region has the DNA TGCGCCAGCTGCCAATCAGGGGATGACTACACCTTC.

For this clonotype: The germline gene is not matched at one end of the junction; a read error may be the cause. The chain carries TRBV11-2 and TRBJ2-7; the D gene is possibly TRBD2 (5 bases). The CDR3 is made up of 12 amino acids. CDR1 SGHAT and CDR2 FQNNGV come from the germline V gene. In nucleotides, the CDR3 is TGTCCCAGCAGTGCCGAGGGCTACGAGCAGTACTTC. Translating gives CPSSAEGYEQYF.

This clonotype was observed many times. The chain has TRBV28 and TRBJ1-1; 8 bases align to TRBD1. Germline V gene lookup returns CDR1 MDHEN and CDR2 SYDVKM. This CDR3 comprises 16 residues. V lost 5 bases to trimming and J lost 0 bases; unmatched junction nucleotides: 8. The chain's CDR3 is CASSPLGQGMNTEAFF. CDR3 in DNA: TGTGCCAGCAGTCCACTTGGACAGGGCATGAACACTGAAGCTTTCTTT.

This clonotype was recorded many times. The chain is built from TRBV29-1 and TRBJ2-1; 13 bases are shared with TRBD2. V lost 8 bases, J lost 9 bases, and 10 bases stayed unmatched. From germline, CDR1 is SQVTM and CDR2 ANQGSEA. The CDR3 has 14 residues. The CDR3 region has the DNA TGCAGCCTCCGTGGGACTAGCGGGATAGGTGAGCAGTTCTTC. It is translated as CSLRGTSGIGEQFF.

As for this clonotype: A read error is possible here, since a much larger clone lies one base away. This chain joins TRBV15 and TRBJ2-1; D possibly corresponds to TRBD1 (6 bases). Trimming stripped 4 bases from V and 5 bases from J, with 15 bases between. Germline V gene sequence: CDR1 LNHNV, CDR2 YYDKDF (reference sequence). The CDR3 sequence is 15 residues long. This chain's CDR3 is CATSIGGTPNNEQFF. In DNA, the CDR3 is TGTGCCACCAGCATAGGTGGGACACCGAACAATGAGCAGTTCTTC.

Concerning this clonotype itself: One end of the junction does not line up with germline, which may come from a read error. The chain employs TRBV7-9 and TRBJ2-1; D gene ambiguous. Germline V gene data show CDR1 as SEHNR and CDR2 as FQNEAQ (reference sequence). This CDR3 has 14 residues. The CDR3: CSSTLEGSRSEQFF. For the CDR3, the DNA is TGTTCCAGCACCTTAGAAGGTAGTCGGTCTGAGCAGTTCTTC.

Note on this clonotype: A junction boundary mismatches the germline segment, possibly from a read error. This chain links TRBV30 with TRBJ1-2; D not resolved. Germline lookup yields CDR1 GTSNPN and CDR2 SVGIG (reference sequence). This CDR3 comprises 11 residues. CDR3 DNA sequence: TGTGCCTGGGAGGAAGACTATGACTACACCTTC. Translated: CAWEEDYDYTF.

The V gene is TRBV4-1, the J gene TRBJ1-3; the D gene is possibly TRBD1 (6 bases). The V and J ends lost 2 bases and 2 bases respectively, with 16 bases between them. This CDR3 is 17 amino acids long. CDR1 MGHRA and CDR2 YSYEKL come from the germline V gene. DNA for the CDR3: TGCGCCAGCAGCCAACTGAGGACAGCAGGTACTGGAAACACCATATATTTT. This sequence encodes CASSQLRTAGTGNTIYF.

A word on this clonotype: In this CDR3 the conserved last residue, phenylalanine or tryptophan, is missing, so a read error is likely. The chain recombines TRBV7-8 with TRBJ2-5; possible D gene TRBD1, 6 bases. In germline, CDR1 is SGHVS, CDR2 FQNEAQ. The CDR3 is made up of 16 amino acids. In nucleotides, the CDR3 is TGTGCCAGCAGCTTGGTAACGACAGGCTTACGAGAGGCCCAGTACTCC. This codes for CASSLVTTGLREAQYS.

This chain uses TRBV5-1 with TRBJ2-1; TRBD2 matches at 9 bases. Trimming cost V 6 bases and J 9 bases; bases outside gene matches: 13. Germline CDR1 is SGHRS and CDR2 is YFSETQ. This CDR3 comprises 15 residues. This chain's CDR3 is CASNSWTSDNSEQFF. DNA for the CDR3: TGCGCCAGCAACAGCTGGACTAGCGACAACAGTGAGCAGTTCTTC.

As to this clonotype: Being one base from a much bigger clone, this may be a read error. This chain links TRBV14 with TRBJ1-3; the D gene is possibly TRBD1 (5 bases). V was clipped by 8 bases and J by 0 bases, with 14 bases between them. This CDR3 comprises 15 residues. Per germline, CDR1 SGHDN and CDR2 FVKESK. In DNA form, the CDR3 reads TGTGCCAGCGGCAATCGGGGGTCCTCTGGAAACACCATATATTTT. Translating gives CASGNRGSSGNTIYF.

The chain has TRBV10-2 and TRBJ2-5; D is undetermined. Per the germline V gene, CDR1 is WSHSY and CDR2 is SAAADI. The CDR3 runs to 12 residues. Trimming removed 9 bases from V and 5 bases from J, with 13 bases in between. In DNA, the CDR3 is TGCGCCAGTGGACCCCCGTATGAGACCCAGTACTTC. Amino acid sequence: CASGPPYETQYF.

A remark on this clonotype: The missing conserved phenylalanine or tryptophan at the end of this CDR3 makes a read error likely. V gene TRBV7-8 combines with J gene TRBJ2-2, with a tentative D call TRBD2 (5 bases). This CDR3 region has 13 residues. Per the germline V gene, CDR1 is SGHVS and CDR2 is FQNEAQ. The CDR3 nucleotides read TGTGCTAGCAGAGCCCGGGAAGGCGGGGAGCTGTTTCTT. This sequence encodes CASRAREGGELFL.

The chain carries TRBV5-6 and TRBJ2-7; TRBD2 matches 11 bases. Per germline, CDR1 SGHDT and CDR2 YYEEEE. The length of the CDR3 is 14 residues. Unmatched junction bases numbered 11, after V lost 6 bases and J lost 9 bases. CDR3 region: CASNSGTSGLRQYF. In DNA form, the CDR3 reads TGTGCCAGCAACTCCGGGACTAGCGGCCTCAGGCAGTACTTC.

V usage is TRBV29-1 and J usage is TRBJ2-1, with 8 nucleotides matching TRBD2. CDR3 length equals 13 residues. From germline, CDR1 is SQVTM and CDR2 ANQGSEA. The V gene end was trimmed by 6 bases and the J gene end by 6 bases; junction bases not matched to a gene: 7. The CDR3 loop reads CSVQTTSGNEQFF. CDR3 bases: TGCAGCGTCCAAACCACTAGCGGCAATGAGCAGTTCTTC.

The chain recombines TRBV12-3 or TRBV12-4 with TRBJ1-5; D perhaps matches TRBD2 (6 bases). Gene TRBJ2-3 matches the end of the DNA better, so the J call may be wrong. The CDR3 has 15 amino acids. CDR3 sequence reads: CASTRGSAINQPQYF. The CDR3 region has the DNA TGTGCCAGCACGCGGGGCTCCGCAATTAATCAGCCCCAGTATTTT.

V gene TRBV5-5 combines with J gene TRBJ2-7; perhaps TRBD2 as D (5 bases). The CDR3 length is 14 residues. CDR1 and CDR2 from the germline V gene are SGHKS and YYEKEE (reference sequence). The ends were cut back, 8 bases at V and 2 bases at J, with 17 bases in the middle. The CDR3 sequence: CASSPGLEPYEQYF. The CDR3 nucleotides are TGTGCCAGTAGCCCTGGACTGGAACCCTACGAGCAGTACTTC.

This chain connects TRBV5-4 to TRBJ2-2, with TRBD2 matching over 9 bases. The J segment lost 17 bases and the V segment lost 2 bases, leaving 19 bases of the junction unmatched. From germline, CDR1 is SGHNT and CDR2 YYREEE (reference sequence). The CDR3 extends over 16 amino acids. In nucleotides, the CDR3 is TGTGCCAGCAGCTTCCTTCAAGCGGGAGGAACCGGGGGGCTATTTTTT. This translates into CASSFLQAGGTGGLFF. Full variable domain (rest looked up from reference TRBV5-4 and TRBJ2-2): ETGVTQSPTHLIKTRGQQVTLRCSSQSGHNTVSWYQQALGQGPQFIFQYYREEENGRGNFPPRFSGLQFPNYSSELNVNALELDDSALYLCASSFLQAGGTGGLFFGEGSRLTVL.